This T cell receptor beta chain was recorded in a study of blood T cell repertoires in COVID-19. Study summary: The United States, Italy and Spain supplied acute and convalescent COVID-19 samples. In each case, the material was cDNA or gDNA derived from T cells, B-cell-depleted T cells, or PBMCs.

Clones were sequenced by immunoSEQ multiplex PCR, and TCRdb holds only the in-frame ones, with some missing. The data contain hundreds of thousands of clones, roughly 89% of them singletons. This clone was seen a single time. Germline CDR1 and CDR2: LGHDT and YNNKEL (reference sequence). The CDR3 is 15 amino acids. Trimming took off 7 bases at V and 5 bases at J, with 15 bases between the two ends. Sequenced sample: peripheral blood. This chain links TRBV3-1 (or the pseudogene TRBV3-2) with TRBJ1-6; D is uncertain. The clonotype comes from a woman in her twenties or thirties with acute or convalescent COVID-19. The DNA for the CDR3 is TGTGCCAGCAAGTCCTTCCCCGGAGATAATTCACCCCTCCACTTT. As protein: CASKSFPGDNSPLHF.